Listed here is a single T cell receptor (beta chain). What it binds is unknown. The sample comes from a study of OX40 agonist ivuxolimab in advanced cancers. Turning to the study itself: Ivuxolimab was delivered to patients intravenously every 2 weeks at doses spanning 0.01 to 10 mg/kg.

Profiled with immunoSEQ multiplex PCR; TCRdb holds only in-frame clones, not every one. The sample has 40,000 to 50,000 clones; about 82% are singletons. The trim removed 4 bases at V and 7 bases at J, leaving 8 bases unmatched. Germline values: CDR1 LNHNV, CDR2 YYDKDF (reference sequence). This CDR3 contains 16 residues. Broader study findings: Antigens targeted by the expanded peripheral T cells were not determined.

J is TRBJ2-2 and V is TRBV15; TRBD2 aligns across 11 bases. This sample comprised CD4+ or CD8+ T cells sorted from blood, obtained in a trial of the OX40 agonist ivuxolimab. The origin of this receptor is an adult with an advanced solid tumor such as melanoma, head and neck, liver or kidney cancer. The CDR3 DNA reads TGTGCCACCAGCATTGTAGCGGGAGGGCCTATCGGGGAGCTGTTTTTT. Its protein product is CATSIVAGGPIGELFF.